Each of the 29 T cell receptor beta chains below was sequenced from the same sample in a study of T-cell memory formation after mild COVID-19. A single record per CDR3 protein comes from TCRdb applying MiXCR to the 5' RACE reads. The table records approximately 230,000 distinct CDR3 sequences, roughly 15% of them present only once. Source material: PBMCs or a T cell subset sorted from them (not recorded which). The receptors originated from a man younger than 35 who had mild COVID-19 (a few samples of this study predate the infection). Cell type and time point are not known.

The gene calls are TRBV24-1 and TRBJ2-3, with D unclear. The V and J ends lost 3 bases and 4 bases respectively, with 13 bases between them. The CDR3 is made up of 15 amino acids. Germline CDR1 KGHDR, CDR2 SFDVKD. The chain's CDR3 is CATSDGSSSADTQYF. The DNA for the CDR3 is TGTGCCACCAGTGATGGTAGCTCCTCCGCAGATACGCAGTATTTT.

The chain links TRBV21-1 to TRBJ1-5; the table assigns TRBD1, which was not confirmed against the DNA. TRBV21-1 is classified as a pseudogene. The CDR3 is 16 residues long. The CDR3 loop is CASRAPDRVDNQPQHF. The CDR3, as DNA: TGTGCCAGCAGGGCCCCAGACAGGGTTGACAATCAGCCCCAGCATTTT.

The gene calls are TRBV7-9 and TRBJ1-4; unclear D gene. The germline V and J ends were trimmed by 3 bases and 14 bases, with 16 bases remaining between them. Per germline, CDR1 SEHNR and CDR2 FQNEAQ (reference sequence). The CDR3 is 13 residues long. CDR3 in amino acids: CASSFGDRDNLFF. In DNA form, the CDR3 reads TGTGCCAGCAGCTTTGGCGACCGCGACAACCTGTTTTTT.

This clonotype was observed a few times. The CDR3 nucleotides read TGCGCCAGCAGCTTGGCCAGAGACTCTTGGAACACCGGGGAGCTGTTTTTT. It encodes CASSLARDSWNTGELFF. This chain uses TRBV5-1 with TRBJ2-2; D is uncertain. Germline lookup yields CDR1 SGHRS and CDR2 YFSETQ. V dropped 0 bases and J dropped 1 base, with 13 bases sitting between them. The CDR3 sequence is 17 residues long.

The chain couples TRBV12-3 or TRBV12-4 to TRBJ2-1; D call uncertain. Between the trimmed V and J ends, which lost 7 bases and 4 bases, there was a span of 8 bases. This CDR3 has 12 amino acids. Here the CDR3 reads CASNEFYNEQFF. The CDR3 nucleotides are TGTGCCAGCAATGAGTTTTACAATGAGCAGTTCTTC.

This clonotype was found many times. This chain connects TRBV9 to TRBJ2-2; D uncertain. CDR3 length equals 16 residues. Trimming pared 0 bases from V and 0 bases from J, leaving 9 bases between. Germline CDR1 reads SGDLS; CDR2 reads YYNGEE. The CDR3 nucleotides are TGTGCCAGCAGCGTAGAGGGTCCACCGAACACCGGGGAGCTGTTTTTT. Translation gives CASSVEGPPNTGELFF.

This chain connects TRBV6-5 to TRBJ2-7; tentatively, D is TRBD1 (6 bases). V lost 3 bases and J lost 1, with 13 bases in between. Germline V gene data show CDR1 as MNHEY and CDR2 as SVGAGI. There are 15 residues in the CDR3. This chain's CDR3 is CASSYGTRVSYEQYF. CDR3 DNA sequence: TGTGCCAGCAGTTATGGGACAAGGGTGTCCTACGAGCAGTACTTC.

The chain has TRBV10-2 and TRBJ2-3; D is undetermined. The CDR3 has 11 amino acids. Germline CDR1 is WSHSY and CDR2 is SAAADI. V was pared by 2 bases and J by 7 bases, with 4 bases between. The CDR3 region is CASSEENTQYF. CDR3 DNA: TGCGCCAGCAGTGAGGAGAATACGCAGTATTTT.

In this sample, this clonotype turned up many times. The rearrangement joins TRBV18 to TRBJ2-7; perhaps TRBD2 as D (5 bases). Germline V lookup: CDR1 KGHSH, CDR2 LQKENI. CDR3 length: 13 amino acids. With 2 bases removed from V and 4 bases from J, the gap between germline ends came to 9 bases. The CDR3 sequence is CASSPGELYEQYV. CDR3 in DNA: TGTGCCAGCTCACCAGGGGAGTTGTACGAGCAGTACGTC.

The chain uses TRBV2 and TRBJ2-7; 7 nucleotides line up with TRBD1. The CDR3 extends over 15 amino acids. The germline V gene encodes CDR1 SNHLY and CDR2 FYNNEI. V was pared by 4 bases and J by 1 base, with 7 bases of the junction left unmatched. CDR3 bases: TGTGCCAGCAGTGGTCCGGGACAGAATTCCTACGAGCAGTACTTC. Protein sequence: CASSGPGQNSYEQYF.

This clonotype appeared a few times. The chain has TRBV5-1 and TRBJ2-3, with a weak D call TRBD2 (5 bases). CDR3 size: 14 residues. In germline, CDR1 is SGHRS, CDR2 YFSETQ. V lost 0 bases and J 6 bases, leaving 11 bases between the germline ends. The DNA of the CDR3 is TGCGCCAGCAGCTTGGCCCTCGGCGGGGATACGCAGTATTTT. This encodes CASSLALGGDTQYF.

The CDR3 protein is CASSFTTGTVRNTEAFF. The CDR3 nucleotides read TGTGCCAGCAGTTTTACTACAGGGACAGTCCGGAACACTGAAGCTTTCTTT. The genes are TRBV7-2 and TRBJ1-1; 7 bases align to TRBD1. CDR3 length: 17 amino acids. CDR1 is SGHTA, CDR2 FQGNSA, per germline. J was trimmed by 1 base and V by 6 bases; bases with no gene match: 14.

This clonotype was detected ten times or more. The chain is built from TRBV20-1 and TRBJ2-1; 9 positions match TRBD1. The CDR3 contains 13 residues. After removal of 2 bases from V and 8 bases from J, the junction contained 4 bases not matched to a gene. The germline V gene encodes CDR1 DFQATT and CDR2 SNEGSKA (reference sequence). CDR3 bases: TGCAGTGCTAGATCGACAGGGGGGGATGAGCAGTTCTTC. It yields the protein CSARSTGGDEQFF.

This chain joins TRBV2 and TRBJ2-1, with unresolved D. The germline V and J ends were trimmed by 8 bases and 0 bases, with 8 bases remaining between them. The CDR3 is 13 residues long. Per the germline V gene, CDR1 is SNHLY and CDR2 is FYNNEI. The CDR3 is CASGMSSYNEQFF. CDR3 nucleotide sequence: TGTGCCAGCGGGATGAGCTCCTACAATGAGCAGTTCTTC.

This clonotype was counted only a few times. This chain uses TRBV7-8 with TRBJ1-1; D is uncertain. The V gene lost 0 bases and the J gene lost 4 bases, with 15 bases spanning the gap. Germline CDR1 reads SGHVS; CDR2 reads FQNEAQ. The CDR3 sequence is 16 residues long. The CDR3 region has the DNA TGTGCCAGCAGCTTAGCGCGACGGAGCCGGGGCACTGAAGCTTTCTTT. Its protein product is CASSLARRSRGTEAFF.

There are a few counts of this clonotype. V is TRBV9 and J is TRBJ2-1; D might be TRBD1 or TRBD2, each matching 5 bases. V was trimmed by 0 bases and J by 8 bases, leaving 15 bases between them. This CDR3 spans 15 amino acids. Germline CDR1 and CDR2: SGDLS and YYNGEE. The CDR3 DNA reads as TGTGCCAGCAGCGTAGAGGGGACCCGGACGTATGAGCAGTTCTTC. Its protein product is CASSVEGTRTYEQFF.

The chain uses TRBV25-1 and TRBJ2-3; D is tentatively TRBD1 or TRBD2 (5 bases each). Between the trimmed V and J ends, which lost 0 bases and 3 bases, there was a span of 10 bases. CDR3 length: 15 amino acids. Germline CDR1 is MGHDK and CDR2 is SYGVNS. The CDR3 bases are TGTGCCAGCAGTGAATATCACGGGGCTACAGATACGCAGTATTTT. Residues: CASSEYHGATDTQYF.

This chain uses TRBV5-1 with TRBJ2-1, with D perhaps TRBD1 or TRBD2 (7 bases each). Germline CDR1 reads SGHRS; CDR2 reads YFSETQ. CDR3 length: 17 residues. The germline V and J ends were trimmed by 3 bases and 0 bases, with 16 bases remaining between them. The chain's CDR3 is CASSWEGPGGSYNEQFF. Written as DNA, the CDR3 is TGCGCCAGCAGCTGGGAGGGTCCAGGGGGCTCCTACAATGAGCAGTTCTTC.

The genes are TRBV7-2 and TRBJ1-2, with D perhaps matching TRBD1 (5 bases). There are 15 residues in the CDR3. V lost 5 bases to trimming and J lost 8 bases, with 21 bases between them. Germline V gene sequence: CDR1 SGHTA, CDR2 FQGNSA. CDR3: CASSPGPTFVGGYTF. The DNA for the CDR3 is TGTGCCAGCAGCCCGGGACCCACATTTGTAGGAGGCTACACCTTC.

This clonotype was recorded a few times. The J gene is TRBJ2-6, the V gene TRBV6-4; no clear D gene. The CDR3 runs 13 residues. V was pared by 8 bases and J by 0 bases, with 5 bases between. Germline-derived CDR1 and CDR2 are MRHNA and SNTAGT. The DNA for the CDR3 is TGTGCCAGCGGGCACTCTGGGGCCAACGTCCTGACTTTC. Residues: CASGHSGANVLTF.

The V and J genes are TRBV20-1 and TRBJ2-7, with D perhaps TRBD2 (7 bases). The germline V gene encodes CDR1 DFQATT and CDR2 SNEGSKA (reference sequence). The CDR3 is 13 amino acids. The ends were cut back, 6 bases at V and 3 bases at J, with 15 bases in the middle. In DNA form, the CDR3 reads TGCAGTGCCCGTAAGGGGGGGGGCTACGAGCAGTACTTC. This gives the protein CSARKGGGYEQYF.

This clonotype was found many times. The V call is TRBV12-3 or TRBV12-4, the J call TRBJ2-1; 8 positions match TRBD2. This CDR3 comprises 16 residues. V was pared by 5 bases and J by 8 bases, with 14 bases of the junction left unmatched. The CDR3 coding sequence is TGTGCCAGCAGTAACAACCGGGGGGGCGGGTCTTATGAGCAGTTCTTC. The encoded protein is CASSNNRGGGSYEQFF.

The chain recombines TRBV5-1 with TRBJ1-1; D call uncertain. Germline CDR1 SGHRS, CDR2 YFSETQ. Deletions cut 4 bases from V and 1 base from J, with 14 bases between. The CDR3 covers 15 residues. Here the CDR3 reads CASSTEASWNTEAFF. The CDR3 coding sequence is TGCGCCAGCAGCACCGAGGCCTCATGGAACACTGAAGCTTTCTTT.

The gene calls are TRBV20-1 and TRBJ1-1; the D is unclear. The CDR3 spans 13 residues. Germline CDR1 is DFQATT and CDR2 is SNEGSKA (reference sequence). V was cut by 3 bases and J by 3 bases, with 11 bases left in between. The CDR3 nucleotides are TGCAGTGCTAGGAGGGAATTGGACACTGAAGCTTTCTTT. The encoded protein is CSARRELDTEAFF.

The gene calls are TRBV28 and TRBJ2-3; 7 bases line up with TRBD1. Trimming at V came to 6 bases and at J to 3 bases, leaving 3 bases not matched to a gene. The CDR3 is 13 residues long. From germline, CDR1 is MDHEN and CDR2 SYDVKM. DNA of the CDR3: TGTGCCAGCAGAACAGGGGCAACAGATACGCAGTATTTT. The encoded protein is CASRTGATDTQYF.

The rearrangement uses TRBV19 and TRBJ1-2; no firm D call. This CDR3 is built from 13 residues. Trimming removed 0 bases from V and 8 bases from J, with 10 bases in between. Per germline, CDR1 LNHDA and CDR2 SQIVND (reference sequence). The CDR3 nucleotides read TGTGCCAGTAGTATAGATCCGAGGTTGGGCTACACCTTC. This sequence encodes CASSIDPRLGYTF.

This clonotype has only a few counts. This sequence joins TRBV4-3 and TRBJ2-5; D is undetermined. The CDR3 runs to 15 residues. Germline-derived CDR1 and CDR2 are LGHNA and YSLEER. The germline V and J ends were trimmed by 0 bases and 2 bases, with 10 bases remaining between them. The CDR3 region has the DNA TGCGCCAGCAGCCAAGACCTACTCCGACAAGAGACCCAGTACTTC. It yields the protein CASSQDLLRQETQYF.

The rearrangement uses TRBV6-6 and TRBJ1-6; 8 positions match TRBD1. Trimming took 6 bases from V and 1 from J; bases not matched to a gene: 8. Germline V gene data show CDR1 as MNHNY and CDR2 as SVGAGI (reference sequence). The CDR3 is made up of 17 amino acids. The chain's CDR3 is CASSYRTGTSYNSPLHF. CDR3 in DNA: TGTGCCAGCAGCTACCGGACAGGGACTTCCTATAATTCACCCCTCCACTTT.

This clonotype has more than one count but fewer than ten. The chain joins TRBV4-3 to TRBJ1-1; the match to TRBD1 covers 9 bases. Germline V gene data show CDR1 as LGHNA and CDR2 as YSLEER. CDR3 length: 13 amino acids. Germline trimming cut 4 bases from V and 11 bases from J; bases unmatched to any gene: 8. The DNA for the CDR3 is TGCGCCAGCAGCCGGAACAGGGGGCGCGAGGCTTTCTTT. It yields the protein CASSRNRGREAFF.